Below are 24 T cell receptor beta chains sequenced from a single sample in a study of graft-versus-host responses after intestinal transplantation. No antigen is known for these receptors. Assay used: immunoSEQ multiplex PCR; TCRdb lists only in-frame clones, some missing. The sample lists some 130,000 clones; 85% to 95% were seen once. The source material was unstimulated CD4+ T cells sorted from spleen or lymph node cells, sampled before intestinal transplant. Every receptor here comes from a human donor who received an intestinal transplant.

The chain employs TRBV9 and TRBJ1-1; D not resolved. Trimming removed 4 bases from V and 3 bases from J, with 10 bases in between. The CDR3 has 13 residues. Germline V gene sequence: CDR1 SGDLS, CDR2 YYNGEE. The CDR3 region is CASSRPPDTEAFF. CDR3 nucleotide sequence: TGTGCCAGCAGCAGGCCCCCGGACACTGAAGCTTTCTTT. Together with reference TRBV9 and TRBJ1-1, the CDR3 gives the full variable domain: DSGVTQTPKHLITATGQRVTLRCSPRSGDLSVYWYQQSLDQGLQFLIQYYNGEERAKGNILERFSAQQFPDLHSELNLSSLELGDSALYFCASSRPPDTEAFFGQGTRLTVV.

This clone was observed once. CDR3 protein: CASSLGQPENIQYF. The CDR3 DNA is TGCGCCAGCAGCTTGGGGCAGCCTGAAAACATTCAGTACTTC. V and J are TRBV5-1 and TRBJ2-4; D is uncertain. Trimming stripped 0 bases from V and 5 bases from J, with 9 bases between. The CDR3 has 14 residues. Germline V gene sequence: CDR1 SGHRS, CDR2 YFSETQ.

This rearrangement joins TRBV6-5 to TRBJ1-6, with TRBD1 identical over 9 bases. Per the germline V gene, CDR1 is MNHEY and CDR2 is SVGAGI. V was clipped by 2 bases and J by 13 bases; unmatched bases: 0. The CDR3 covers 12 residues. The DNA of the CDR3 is TGTGCCAGCAGTTACGACAGGGGGCCCCTCCACTTT. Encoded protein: CASSYDRGPLHF.

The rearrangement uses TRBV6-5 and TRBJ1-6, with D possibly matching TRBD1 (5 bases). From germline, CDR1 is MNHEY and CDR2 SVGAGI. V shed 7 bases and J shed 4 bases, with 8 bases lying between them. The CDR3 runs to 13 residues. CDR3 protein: CASKGQYNSPLHF. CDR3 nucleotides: TGTGCCAGCAAGGGGCAGTATAATTCACCCCTCCACTTT.

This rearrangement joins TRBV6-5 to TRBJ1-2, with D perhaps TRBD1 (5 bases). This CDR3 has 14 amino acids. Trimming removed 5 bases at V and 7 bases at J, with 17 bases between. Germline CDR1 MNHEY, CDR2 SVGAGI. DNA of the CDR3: TGTGCCAGCAGTGCCTCATCCAGGGTAAGTGGCTACACCTTC. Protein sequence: CASSASSRVSGYTF.

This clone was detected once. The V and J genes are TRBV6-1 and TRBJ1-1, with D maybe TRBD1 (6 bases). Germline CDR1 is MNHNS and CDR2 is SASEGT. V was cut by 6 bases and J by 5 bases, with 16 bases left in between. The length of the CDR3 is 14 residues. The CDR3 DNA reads TGTGCCAGCAGGATGGGCGGGGGGCGAACTGAAGCTTTCTTT. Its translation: CASRMGGGRTEAFF.

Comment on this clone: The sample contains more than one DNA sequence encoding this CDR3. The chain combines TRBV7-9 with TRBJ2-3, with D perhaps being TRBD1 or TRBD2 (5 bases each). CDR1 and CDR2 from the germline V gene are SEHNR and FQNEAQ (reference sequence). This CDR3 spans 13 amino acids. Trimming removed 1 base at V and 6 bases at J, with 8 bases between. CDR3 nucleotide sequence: TGTGCCAGCAGCTTAGGAGGGACCGATACGCAGTATTTT. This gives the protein CASSLGGTDTQYF.

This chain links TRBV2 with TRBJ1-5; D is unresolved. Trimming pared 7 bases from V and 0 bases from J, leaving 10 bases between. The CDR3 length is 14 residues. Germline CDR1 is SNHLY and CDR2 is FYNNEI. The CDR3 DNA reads TGTGCCAGCACCAAGGTAAATAGCAATCAGCCCCAGCATTTT. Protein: CASTKVNSNQPQHF.

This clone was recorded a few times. The CDR3 bases are TGTGCCAGCTCACGCGGAGGGGGCGCTGGAAACACCATATATTTT. Protein sequence: CASSRGGGAGNTIYF. The chain is built from TRBV18 and TRBJ1-3; 7 nucleotides agree with TRBD1. The germline CDR1 and CDR2 sequences are KGHSH and LQKENI. With 4 bases clipped from V and 2 bases from J, the junction kept 5 bases outside the gene matches. This CDR3 is built from 15 residues.

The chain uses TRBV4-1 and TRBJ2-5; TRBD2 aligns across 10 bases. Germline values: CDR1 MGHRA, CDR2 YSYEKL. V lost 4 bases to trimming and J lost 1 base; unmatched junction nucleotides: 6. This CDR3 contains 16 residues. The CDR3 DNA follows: TGCGCCAGCAGCCGGGGAGCGGGGGGGCTCCAAGAGACCCAGTACTTC. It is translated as CASSRGAGGLQETQYF.

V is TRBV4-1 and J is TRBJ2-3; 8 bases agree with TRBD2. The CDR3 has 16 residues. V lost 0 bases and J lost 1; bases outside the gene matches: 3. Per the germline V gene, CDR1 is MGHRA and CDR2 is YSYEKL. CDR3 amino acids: CASSQDRRGGTDTQYF. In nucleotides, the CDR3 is TGCGCCAGCAGCCAAGATAGGCGGGGGGGCACAGATACGCAGTATTTT.

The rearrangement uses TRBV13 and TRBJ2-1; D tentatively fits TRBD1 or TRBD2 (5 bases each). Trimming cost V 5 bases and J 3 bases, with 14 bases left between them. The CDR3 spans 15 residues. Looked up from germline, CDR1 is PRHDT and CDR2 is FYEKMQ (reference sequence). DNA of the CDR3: TGTGCCAGCAGCCCCGGTGGGACGGTCTACAATGAGCAGTTCTTC. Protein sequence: CASSPGGTVYNEQFF.

The CDR3 sequence: CASRERLLNTEAFF. The CDR3 DNA reads TGTGCCAGTAGGGAAAGACTCTTGAACACTGAAGCTTTCTTT. The V call is TRBV19, the J call TRBJ1-1; D gene unclear. Germline V gene lookup returns CDR1 LNHDA and CDR2 SQIVND (reference sequence). Trimming cost V 6 bases and J 0 bases, with 11 bases left between them. The CDR3 consists of 14 residues.

The chain's CDR3 is CASSTGQGASPPLHF. CDR3 coding DNA: TGTGCCAGCAGCACCGGACAGGGGGCTAGTCCACCCCTCCACTTT. V usage is TRBV21-1 and J usage is TRBJ1-6; the D segment call TRBD1 is taken from the table without a DNA check. TRBV21-1 is recorded as a pseudogene. The CDR3 is 15 residues long.

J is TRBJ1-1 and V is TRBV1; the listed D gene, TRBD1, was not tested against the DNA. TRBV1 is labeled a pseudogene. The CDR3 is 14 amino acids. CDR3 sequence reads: CTSSQVDRPFMAFF. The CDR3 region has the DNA TGCACCAGCAGCCAAGTCGACAGGCCGTTTATGGCTTTCTTT.

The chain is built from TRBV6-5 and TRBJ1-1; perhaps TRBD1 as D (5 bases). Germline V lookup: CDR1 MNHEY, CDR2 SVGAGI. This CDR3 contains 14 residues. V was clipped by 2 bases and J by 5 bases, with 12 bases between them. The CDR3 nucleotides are TGTGCCAGCAGTTACGGGGGGATGGGGACTGAAGCTTTCTTT. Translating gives CASSYGGMGTEAFF.

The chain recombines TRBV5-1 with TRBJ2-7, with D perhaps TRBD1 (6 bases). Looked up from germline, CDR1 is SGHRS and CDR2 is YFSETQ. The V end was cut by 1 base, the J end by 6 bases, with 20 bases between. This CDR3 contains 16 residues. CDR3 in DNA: TGCGCCAGCAGCTTGATTACAGGGTTCGGCCGAGGCGAGCAGTACTTC. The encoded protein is CASSLITGFGRGEQYF.

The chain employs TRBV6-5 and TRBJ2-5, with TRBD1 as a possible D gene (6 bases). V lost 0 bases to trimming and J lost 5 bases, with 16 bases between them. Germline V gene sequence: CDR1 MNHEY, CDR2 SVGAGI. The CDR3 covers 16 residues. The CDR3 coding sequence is TGTGCCAGCAGTTACTCCATAATCTTAGGACAGGAGACCCAGTACTTC. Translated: CASSYSIILGQETQYF.

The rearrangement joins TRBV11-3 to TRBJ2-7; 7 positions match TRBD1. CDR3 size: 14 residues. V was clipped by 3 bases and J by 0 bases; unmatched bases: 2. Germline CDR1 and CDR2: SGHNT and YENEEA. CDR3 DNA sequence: TGTGCCAGCAGCTTCCGGGACAGCTCCTACGAGCAGTACTTC. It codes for CASSFRDSSYEQYF.

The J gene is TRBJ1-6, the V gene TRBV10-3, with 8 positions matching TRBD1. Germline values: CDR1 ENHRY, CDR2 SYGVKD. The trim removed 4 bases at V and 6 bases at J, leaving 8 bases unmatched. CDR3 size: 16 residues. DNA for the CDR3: TGTGCCATCAGTGTGGTAGGGGACAGGTTTAATTCACCCCTCCACTTT. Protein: CAISVVGDRFNSPLHF.

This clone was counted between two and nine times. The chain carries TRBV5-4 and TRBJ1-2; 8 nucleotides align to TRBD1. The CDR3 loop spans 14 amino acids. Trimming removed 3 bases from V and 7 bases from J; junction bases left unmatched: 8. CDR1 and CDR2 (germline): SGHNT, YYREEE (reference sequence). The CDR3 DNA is TGTGCCAGCAGCTCTGACAGGGGAGGGAGTGGCTACACCTTC. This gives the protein CASSSDRGGSGYTF.

The CDR3 loop reads CASSEPPPNTEAFF. CDR3 in DNA: TGCGCCAGCAGTGAGCCCCCGCCGAACACTGAAGCTTTCTTT. The chain joins TRBV10-2 to TRBJ1-1; no clear D. The V gene's germline CDR1 is WSHSY and CDR2 SAAADI. CDR3 length: 14 residues. V was trimmed by 2 bases and J by 1 base, leaving 8 bases between them.

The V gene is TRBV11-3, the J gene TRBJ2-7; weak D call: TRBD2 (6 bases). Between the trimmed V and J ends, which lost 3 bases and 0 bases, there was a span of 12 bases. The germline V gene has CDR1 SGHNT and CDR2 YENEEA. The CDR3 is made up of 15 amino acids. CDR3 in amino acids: CASSFGGTDSYEQYF. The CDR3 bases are TGTGCCAGCAGCTTTGGCGGGACGGACTCCTACGAGCAGTACTTC.

The CDR3 reads CASSSGTAHSPLHF. The CDR3 DNA follows: TGCGCCAGCAGCTCCGGGACAGCACATTCACCCCTCCACTTT. V and J are TRBV5-1 and TRBJ1-6, with 7 bases identical to TRBD1. This CDR3 spans 14 amino acids. CDR1 and CDR2 (germline): SGHRS, YFSETQ. V dropped 3 bases and J dropped 8; count of bases not matched to a gene: 5.